This paragraph reports one T cell receptor beta chain. Its recognized antigen is unknown. It has no much larger one-base neighbor in the sample; base qualities were not kept. These data are taken from a study of CD8+CD57+ T cells in acquired aplastic anemia (dated by TCRdb to the late 2010s). In terms of the full investigation: On average, sorted CD4+ and CD8+ cells yielded around 3.5 ug of extracted DNA, with a range of about 0.18 to 27.4 ug. An average of approximately 9.8 million reads for CD4+ cells and under 12 million reads for CD8+ cells was obtained from healthy donor samples.

TCR repertoires of sorted CD4+ and CD8+ blood T cells from severe aplastic anemia patients and healthy subjects were deep-sequenced in the study. Ficoll-Paque density gradient centrifugation was used to isolate peripheral blood mononuclear cells. Before DNA extraction, CD4+ and CD8+ T cells were sorted with FACS or magnetic beads. There are 12 amino acids in the CDR3, from cysteine to valine inclusive. Solely the CDR3 DNA is kept, with 36 bases framed from the first base. CDR1 and CDR2, looked up from the germline V gene, are SGHTA and FQGTGA. What the study reported, not specific to this receptor: Roughly 29 CD8+ CDR3 sequences were found to be shared between patients and controls, but these sequences appeared to be highly expressed in patients and within the immunodominant clones of the patients. CD8+ Simpson's diversity did not differ significantly between patients and healthy controls (P=0.060).

Genomic DNA served as template for TCR beta VDJ combination and CDR3 sequence profiling. An Illumina HiSeq 2000 was the platform used for TCR repertoire sequencing. Per the authors' processing: Repertoire assessment relied on Simpson's diversity index, CDR3 size and DJ length profiles, and TRBV/TRBJ rearrangement plots. The immunodominant clone was defined as the most abundant DNA sequence in deep sequencing data. CDR3 amino acid sequences were screened for sharing across subjects and were compared with published repertoires and the VDJdb database. TCRdb trimmed the raw reads at Q25, called clones with MiXCR and kept productive beta chains. Entries are consolidated by CDR3 protein sequence, retaining the most common genes and DNA. These V and J calls rely on TCRdb rather than the paper's analysis. This sample comprises a few hundred thousand distinct CDR3 sequences, about 70% of them detected only once. Less than 4% of the sample belongs to the ten largest clones.

The source material was sorted CD4+, CD8+, or CD8+CD57+ T cells (not recorded which) from PBMCs. The receptor's source is a human donor in good health, serving as a control. This chain is built from TRBV7-3 and TRBJ2-7; the D gene remains uncertain. In nucleotides, the sequence is TGTGCCAGCAGCCGACACGGCCACGAGCCGTACGTC. This translates into CASSRHGHEPYV.